This T cell receptor (beta chain) originates from a study of T cell repertoires in cytomegalovirus infection. V was clipped by 3 bases and J by 1 base, with 9 bases between them. The CDR3 loop spans 14 amino acids. Germline CDR1 MGHRA, CDR2 YSYEKL. Each CDR3 protein gets one entry after TCRdb re-called the reads with MiXCR. This sample has roughly 990,000 distinct CDR3 sequences, with around 32% found just once. This clonotype was found a few times. Its antigen is unidentified. The chain is built from TRBV4-1 and TRBJ1-2, with D hard to call. This specimen consisted of cultured CD8+ T cells from PBMCs, obtained from culture after CMV antigen stimulation. The receptor comes from a human donor in good health (CMV status not recorded). Some clones in this sample may be carry-over from other donors' samples. The CDR3 coding sequence is TGCGCCAGCAGCCAGGACCCTGATAACTATGGCTACACCTTC. This sequence encodes CASSQDPDNYGYTF.